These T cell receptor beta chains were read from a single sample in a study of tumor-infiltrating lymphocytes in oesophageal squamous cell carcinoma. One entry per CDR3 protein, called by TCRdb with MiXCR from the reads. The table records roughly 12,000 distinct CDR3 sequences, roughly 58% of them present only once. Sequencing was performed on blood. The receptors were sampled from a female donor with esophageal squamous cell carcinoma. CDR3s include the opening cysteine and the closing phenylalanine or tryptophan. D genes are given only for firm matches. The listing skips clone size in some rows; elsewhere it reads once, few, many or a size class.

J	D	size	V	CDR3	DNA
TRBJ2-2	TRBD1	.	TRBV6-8	CASSYSTGADTGELFF	TGTGCCAGCAGTTACTCTACAGGGGCGGACACCGGGGAGCTGTTTTTT
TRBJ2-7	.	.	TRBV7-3	CASSLTATSEQYF	TGTGCCAGCAGCTTAACGGCAACCTCCGAGCAGTACTTC
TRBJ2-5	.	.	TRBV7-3	CASSLSHSTETQYF	TGTGCCAGCAGCTTATCCCACTCGACTGAGACCCAGTACTTC
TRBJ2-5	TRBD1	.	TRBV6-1	CASSEGTGNGKTQYF	TGTGCCAGCAGTGAAGGGACAGGGAACGGAAAGACCCAGTACTTC
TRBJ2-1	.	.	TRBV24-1	CATSGSGGGRGYNEQFF	TGTGCCACCAGTGGAAGCGGAGGGGGACGCGGGTACAATGAGCAGTTCTTC
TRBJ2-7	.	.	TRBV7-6	CASSVGHPYEQYF	TGTGCCAGCAGCGTAGGACACCCCTACGAGCAGTACTTC
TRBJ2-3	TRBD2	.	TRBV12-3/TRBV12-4	CASRTSGRFSDTQYF	TGTGCCAGCAGGACTAGCGGGAGATTCTCAGATACGCAGTATTTT
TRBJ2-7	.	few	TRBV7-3	CASSLFGLYEQYF	TGTGCCAGCAGCTTATTTGGTCTCTACGAGCAGTACTTC
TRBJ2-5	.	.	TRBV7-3	CASSLGGTKETQYF	TGTGCCAGCAGCTTAGGCGGAACCAAAGAGACCCAGTACTTC
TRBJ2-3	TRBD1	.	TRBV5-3	CASSLGQGATDTQYF	TGTGCCAGCAGCTTGGGGCAGGGGGCGACAGATACGCAGTATTTT
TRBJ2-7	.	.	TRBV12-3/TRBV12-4	CASSLYSYEQYF	TGTGCCAGCAGTTTATACAGCTACGAGCAGTACTTC
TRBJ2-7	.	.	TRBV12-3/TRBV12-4	CASSLAAGPYEQYF	TGTGCCAGCAGTTTAGCGGCAGGACCCTACGAGCAGTACTTC
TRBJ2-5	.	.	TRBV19	CASSIAGLNEQYF	TGTGCCAGTAGTATAGCGGGTTTGAATGAGCAGTACTTC
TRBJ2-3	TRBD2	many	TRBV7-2	CASRRTSGSTDTQYF	TGTGCCAGCAGGCGGACTAGCGGGAGCACAGATACGCAGTATTTT
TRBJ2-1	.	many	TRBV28	CASQDELAFNEQFF	TGTGCCAGCCAGGATGAGCTAGCGTTCAATGAGCAGTTCTTC
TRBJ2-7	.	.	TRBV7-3	CASSYDWGGQYF	TGTGCCAGCAGCTACGACTGGGGCGGGCAGTACTTC
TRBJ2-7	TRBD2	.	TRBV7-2	CASSQQAGGSYEQYF	TGTGCCAGCAGCCAGCAAGCGGGAGGGTCCTACGAGCAGTACTTC
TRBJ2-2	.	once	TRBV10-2	CASSETYTGELFF	TGCGCCAGCAGTGAGACCTACACCGGGGAGCTGTTTTTT
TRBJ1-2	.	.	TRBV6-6	CASSYDSVGGYTF	TGTGCCAGCAGTTACGACAGCGTGGGCGGCTACACCTTC
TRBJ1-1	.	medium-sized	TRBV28	CASSFPGVLRTEAFF	TGTGCCAGCAGTTTCCCCGGGGTCCTTCGGACTGAAGCTTTCTTT
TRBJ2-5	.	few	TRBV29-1	CSVRDIQETQYF	TGCAGCGTACGGGACATCCAAGAGACCCAGTACTTC
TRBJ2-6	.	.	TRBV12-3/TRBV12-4	CASRDSGANVLTF	TGTGCCAGCAGGGACTCTGGGGCCAACGTCCTGACTTTC
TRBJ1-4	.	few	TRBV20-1	CSARDSSGTDEKLFF	TGCAGTGCTAGAGATTCTTCCGGGACGGATGAAAAACTGTTTTTT
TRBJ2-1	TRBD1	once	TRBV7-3	CASSETGGSYNEQFF	TGTGCCAGCAGCGAAACAGGGGGCTCCTACAATGAGCAGTTCTTC
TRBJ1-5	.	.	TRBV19	CASRHPWGASNQPQHF	TGTGCCAGTAGACACCCATGGGGCGCGAGCAATCAGCCCCAGCATTTT
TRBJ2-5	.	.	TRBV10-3	CAISDRGAETQYF	TGTGCCATCAGTGATCGGGGGGCTGAGACCCAGTACTTC
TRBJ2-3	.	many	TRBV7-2	CASSLAGLITDTQYF	TGTGCCAGCAGCTTGGCAGGCCTAATCACAGATACGCAGTATTTT
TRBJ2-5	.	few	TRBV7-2	CASSLMGRAETQYF	TGTGCCAGCAGCTTAATGGGAAGGGCTGAGACCCAGTACTTC
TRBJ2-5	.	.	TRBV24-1	CATSDLWTAPNEQYF	TGTGCCACCAGTGATTTGTGGACCGCTCCGAATGAGCAGTACTTC
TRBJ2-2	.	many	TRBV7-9	CASSFGAGTNTGELFF	TGTGCCAGCAGCTTTGGAGCGGGCACGAACACCGGGGAGCTGTTTTTT
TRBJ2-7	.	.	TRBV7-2	CASSPDRLANYEQYF	TGTGCCAGCAGCCCCGACCGCCTCGCCAACTACGAGCAGTACTTC
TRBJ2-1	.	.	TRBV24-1	CATSEGSEQFF	TGTGCCACCAGTGAGGGTAGCGAGCAGTTCTTC
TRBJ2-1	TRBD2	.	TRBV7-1	CASSLINSGTSGYNEQFF	TGTGCCAGCAGCCTCATCAACTCCGGGACTAGCGGCTACAATGAGCAGTTCTTC
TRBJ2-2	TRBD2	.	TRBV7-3	CASSPLAGGNTGELFF	TGTGCCAGCAGCCCATTAGCGGGGGGGAACACCGGGGAGCTGTTTTTT
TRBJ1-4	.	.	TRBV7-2	CASSYPTQGSEKLFF	TGTGCCAGCAGCTATCCGACACAGGGTAGTGAAAAACTGTTTTTT
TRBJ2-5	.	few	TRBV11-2	CASSLDPGSYQETQYF	TGTGCCAGCAGCTTAGATCCCGGGAGCTACCAAGAGACCCAGTACTTC